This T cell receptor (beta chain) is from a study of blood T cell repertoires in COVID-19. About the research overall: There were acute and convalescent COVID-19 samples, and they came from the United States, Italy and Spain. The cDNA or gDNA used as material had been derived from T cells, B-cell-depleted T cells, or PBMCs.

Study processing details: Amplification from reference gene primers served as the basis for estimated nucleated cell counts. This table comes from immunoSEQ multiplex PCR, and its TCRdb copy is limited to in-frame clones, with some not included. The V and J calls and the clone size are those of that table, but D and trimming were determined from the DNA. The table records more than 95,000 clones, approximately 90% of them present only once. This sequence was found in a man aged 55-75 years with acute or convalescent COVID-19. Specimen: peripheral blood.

The CDR3 coding sequence is TGTGCCAGCAGGGAACAGGGGGCCGGTCGGGAGCAGTACTTC. It yields the protein CASREQGAGREQYF. V gene TRBV2 combines with J gene TRBJ2-7; 9 bases agree with TRBD1. Germline V gene sequence: CDR1 SNHLY, CDR2 FYNNEI. This CDR3 is built from 14 residues. The junction had 10 bases not matched to a gene; V was cut back by 6 bases and J by 7 bases. The full variable domain, in which reference TRBV2 and TRBJ2-7 provide the parts outside the CDR3, is EPEVTQTPSHQVTQMGQEVILRCVPISNHLYFYWYRQILGQKVEFLVSFYNNEISEKSEIFDDQFSVERPDGSNFTLKIRSTKLEDSAMYFCASREQGAGREQYFGPGTRLTVT.